These T cell receptor beta chains were read from a single sample in a study of a mutant IDH1 vaccine in newly diagnosed glioma. These receptors lack a known antigen. Sequencing used immunoSEQ multiplex PCR; TCRdb keeps in-frame clones, though not all of them. Of about 23,000 clones in the sample, less than 80% were seen once. Material: PBMCs, obtained from a glioma patient whose treatment included an IDH1 peptide vaccine. The receptors stem from a man aged 35-49 years with glioma. The CDR3 runs from the conserved cysteine through the conserved F or W. The order of the fields is CDR3 protein, clone size, V gene, J gene. Size values are once, few and many counts, or a class for expanded clones, and some rows have none.

CASSFSYQVPLDYGYTF	NA	TRBV27	TRBJ1-2
CASTAGTGDEKLFF	NA	TRBV4-3	TRBJ1-4
CSVAEQGYNSPLHF	NA	TRBV29-1	TRBJ1-6
CASSPDSATNEKLFF	few	TRBV7-2	TRBJ1-4
CSVAGHPQGYNEQFF	NA	TRBV29-1	TRBJ2-1
CASSEAQSWGIASYEQYF	NA	TRBV2	TRBJ2-7
CASSPPGQGNFVGYTF	NA	TRBV5-4	TRBJ1-2
CSASNPDEQYF	NA	TRBV20-1	TRBJ2-7
CASSQGWGVRGAKHNEQFF	NA	TRBV14	TRBJ2-1
CASSPGTASYNEQFF	NA	TRBV5-4	TRBJ2-1
CASSYGQGGNSPLHF	NA	TRBV5-8	TRBJ1-6
CSVDFSQNEQYF	NA	TRBV29-1	TRBJ2-7
CASSVGTGGYNEQFF	few	TRBV9	TRBJ2-1